This T cell receptor beta chain is drawn from a study of blood T cell repertoires in COVID-19. Study in general: From T cells, B-cell-depleted T cells, or PBMCs came the material, which was cDNA or gDNA.

Assay: immunoSEQ multiplex PCR; the TCRdb copy retains only in-frame clones and omits some. Of tens of thousands of clones listed, roughly 84% are singletons. The CDR3 loop spans 16 amino acids. Trimming left V 8 bases short and J 0 bases short, with 17 bases between. CDR1 is MNHEY and CDR2 is SMNVEV in the germline V gene (reference sequence). This sequence originates from a man in his fifties or sixties with acute or convalescent COVID-19. The chain combines TRBV27 with TRBJ1-3, with D possibly being TRBD1 (6 bases). Sequencing used peripheral blood. The CDR3 region is CASGPGQFSSGNTIYF. The CDR3 nucleotides are TGTGCCAGCGGTCCCGGACAGTTTAGCTCTGGAAACACCATATATTTT.